One sample yielded the 3 T cell receptor beta chains listed below, sequenced in a study of blood T cell repertoires in COVID-19. Sequencing used immunoSEQ multiplex PCR; TCRdb keeps in-frame clones, though not all of them. In the table there are around 51,000 clones, 65% to 90% of which are singletons. Specimen: peripheral blood. The receptor set was obtained from a woman aged 80 or over with acute or convalescent COVID-19.

This chain uses TRBV9 with TRBJ2-2, with 11 bases aligning to TRBD1. The CDR3 extends over 17 amino acids. V lost 3 bases, J lost 2 bases, and 6 bases stayed unmatched. CDR1 is SGDLS, CDR2 YYNGEE, per germline. CDR3 residues: CASSGRTGGTNTGELFF. CDR3 sequence (DNA): TGTGCCAGCAGCGGGCGGACAGGGGGCACCAACACCGGGGAGCTGTTTTTT.

The V call is TRBV5-6, the J call TRBJ1-2; D is possibly TRBD1 (6 bases). The CDR3 has 15 amino acids. Germline V gene data show CDR1 as SGHDT and CDR2 as YYEEEE. V gave up 4 bases and J gave up 4 bases, with 17 bases separating them. The DNA for the CDR3 is TGTGCCAGCAGCCACAGGACAGTAAGAGTCTATGGCTACACCTTC. This codes for CASSHRTVRVYGYTF.

The chain has TRBV11-2 and TRBJ1-6; 9 bases align to TRBD1. The CDR3 extends over 17 amino acids. Unmatched junction bases numbered 6, after V lost 4 bases and J lost 2 bases. Germline CDR1 reads SGHAT; CDR2 reads FQNNGV. In DNA, the CDR3 is TGTGCCAGCAGCTCGCAGACAGGGGGGACCTATAATTCACCCCTCCACTTT. It encodes CASSSQTGGTYNSPLHF.